This section outlines one T cell receptor (beta chain) sequence together with its context. No antigen is known for it. This sample was taken from a study of T cell responses to AZD1222 COVID-19 vaccine. Only in-frame clones appear in the TCRdb table, and some are missing; sequencing was by immunoSEQ multiplex PCR. The sample consists of around 140,000 clones, roughly 90% of them appearing once. Whole-study findings and limits: Females outnumbered males among donors, who were mostly white British; clonal diversity was possibly underestimated.

Germline V gives CDR1 MNHEY, CDR2 SVGEGT. This CDR3 is 14 amino acids long. The ends were cut back, 6 bases at V and 2 bases at J, with 11 bases in the middle. The TCR was taken from an adult who received the AZD1222 COVID-19 vaccine. The material was peripheral blood, obtained 28 days after the second AZD1222 dose. V is TRBV6-2 or TRBV6-3 and J is TRBJ2-1, with D possibly being TRBD1 (5 bases). This CDR3 reads CASSRLGAYNEQFF. The CDR3 DNA is TGTGCCAGCAGCCGGTTAGGGGCCTACAATGAGCAGTTCTTC.